This T cell receptor (beta chain) was documented in a study of T cells in Graves' hyperthyroidism and ophthalmopathy. Overall study: Staff took peripheral blood when the initial diagnosis was made, before any treatment began.

V was clipped by 7 bases and J by 4 bases, with 14 bases between them. Per the germline V gene, CDR1 is SEHNR and CDR2 is FQNEAQ (reference sequence). The length of the CDR3 is 13 residues. Authors of the study amplified TCR beta CDR3 regions from RNA transcripts. The HTBI set primed first-round TCR CDR3 RT-PCR. TCRdb re-derived calls from the multiplex PCR reads in MiXCR, one entry per CDR3 protein. Of more than 450,000 distinct CDR3 sequences in the sample, just under 20% were seen once. Overall study findings and caveats: Ophthalmopathy and stable hyperthyroidism were told apart by a 13 V-J model. Blood also showed most of the thyroid clonotypes that were expanded above 0.001.

This clonotype was recorded a few times. Its antigen is still unknown. Diagnostic decisions used clinical symptoms, serum thyroxine and TRAb, thyroid ultrasound and orbital computed tomography. The clonotype comes from a man aged 35 to 55 with Graves' ophthalmopathy. The sample comprised blood. This chain joins TRBV7-9 and TRBJ2-7, with D perhaps TRBD2 (5 bases). CDR3 loop: CASKKARGYEQYF. The CDR3 nucleotides read TGTGCCAGCAAAAAGGCGAGAGGGTACGAGCAGTACTTC.